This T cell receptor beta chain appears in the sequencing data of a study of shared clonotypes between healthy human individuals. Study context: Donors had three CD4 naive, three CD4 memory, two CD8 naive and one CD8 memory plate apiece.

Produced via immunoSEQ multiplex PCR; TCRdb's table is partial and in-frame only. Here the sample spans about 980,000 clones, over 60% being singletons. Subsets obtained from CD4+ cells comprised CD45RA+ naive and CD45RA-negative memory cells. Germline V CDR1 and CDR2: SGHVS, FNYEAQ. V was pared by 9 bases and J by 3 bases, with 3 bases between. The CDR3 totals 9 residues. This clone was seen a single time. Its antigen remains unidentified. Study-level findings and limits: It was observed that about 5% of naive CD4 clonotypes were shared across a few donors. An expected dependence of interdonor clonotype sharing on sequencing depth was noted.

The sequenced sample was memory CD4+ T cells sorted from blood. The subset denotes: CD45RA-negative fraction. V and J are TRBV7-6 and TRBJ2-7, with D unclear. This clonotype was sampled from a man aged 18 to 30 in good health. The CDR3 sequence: CARIYEQYF. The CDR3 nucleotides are TGTGCCAGAATCTACGAGCAGTACTTC.